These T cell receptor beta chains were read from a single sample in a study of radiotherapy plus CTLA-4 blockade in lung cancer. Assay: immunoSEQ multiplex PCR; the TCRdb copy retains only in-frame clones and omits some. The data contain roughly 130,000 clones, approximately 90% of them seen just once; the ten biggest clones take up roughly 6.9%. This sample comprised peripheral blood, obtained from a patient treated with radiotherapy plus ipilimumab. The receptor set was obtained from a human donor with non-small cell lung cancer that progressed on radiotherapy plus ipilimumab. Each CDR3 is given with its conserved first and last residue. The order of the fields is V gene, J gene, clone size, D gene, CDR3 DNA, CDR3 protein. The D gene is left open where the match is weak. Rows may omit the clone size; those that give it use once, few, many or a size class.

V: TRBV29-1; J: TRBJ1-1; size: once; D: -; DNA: TGCAGCGTTGAACCACTTCCCAACACTGAAGCTTTCTTT; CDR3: CSVEPLPNTEAFF
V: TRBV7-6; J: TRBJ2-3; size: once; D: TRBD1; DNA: TGTGCCAGCAGCCCAGGGGGCCCCGTTTCGTATTTT; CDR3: CASSPGGPVSYF
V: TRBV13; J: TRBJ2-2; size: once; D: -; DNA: TGTGCCAGCAGCTTAGCCCCGGGTCTTCTCCCCGCCTCGAACACCGGGGAGCTGTTTTTT; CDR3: CASSLAPGLLPASNTGELFF
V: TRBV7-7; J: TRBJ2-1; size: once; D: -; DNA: TGTGCTAGCAGCTTAGCGGAGGGGAGGTATCCGCAGTTCTTC; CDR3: CASSLAEGRYPQFF
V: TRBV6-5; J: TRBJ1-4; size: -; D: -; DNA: TGTGCCAGCAGAGACTTGGGGGGGGCTAATGAAAAACTGTTTTTT; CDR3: CASRDLGGANEKLFF
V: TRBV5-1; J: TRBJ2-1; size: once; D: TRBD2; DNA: TGCGCCAGCAGCTCGGGACTAGGGGCTTACAATGAGCAGTTCTTC; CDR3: CASSSGLGAYNEQFF
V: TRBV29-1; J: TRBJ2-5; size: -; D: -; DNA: TGCAGCGTTCGACCCCCTCAAAACCAAGAGACCCAGTACTTC; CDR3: CSVRPPQNQETQYF
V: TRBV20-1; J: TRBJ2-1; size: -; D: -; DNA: TGCAGTGCTAGAGAGAACAATGAGCAGTTCTTC; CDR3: CSARENNEQFF
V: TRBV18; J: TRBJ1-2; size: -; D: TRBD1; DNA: TGTGCCAGCTCACCGGGACAGGGGTATCGTGGCTACACCTTC; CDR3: CASSPGQGYRGYTF
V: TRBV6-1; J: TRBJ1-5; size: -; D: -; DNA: TGTGCCAGCAACCGACCGGGACGCGGGTTACGGCCCCAGCATTTT; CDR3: CASNRPGRGLRPQHF
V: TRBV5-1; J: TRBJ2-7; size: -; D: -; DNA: TGCGCCAGCAGCTTGGGACTGGCCGAGCAGTACTTC; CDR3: CASSLGLAEQYF
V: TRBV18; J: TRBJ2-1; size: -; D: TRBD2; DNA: TGTGCCAGCTCACCCCCGGGGAGGGCTGAGCAGTTCTTC; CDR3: CASSPPGRAEQFF
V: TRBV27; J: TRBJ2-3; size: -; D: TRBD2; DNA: TGTGCCAGCAGTCCCAGGACTAGCGGGAGATGGTCAGATACGCAGTATTTT; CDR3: CASSPRTSGRWSDTQYF
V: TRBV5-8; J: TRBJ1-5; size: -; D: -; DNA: TGTGCCAGCAGCCGCCGCGGGGGGGGCAATAGCAATCAGCCCCAGCATTTT; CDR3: CASSRRGGGNSNQPQHF
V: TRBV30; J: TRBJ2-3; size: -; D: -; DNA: TGTGCCTGGAGCCCCTCTCAAGGTTCAAGGTATTTT; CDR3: CAWSPSQGSRYF
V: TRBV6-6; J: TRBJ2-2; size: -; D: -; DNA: TGTGCCAGCAGTGAGCCTATCCCCGGGGAGCTGTTTTTT; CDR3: CASSEPIPGELFF
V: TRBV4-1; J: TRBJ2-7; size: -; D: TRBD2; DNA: TGCGCCAGCAGCCAAGATTCACTAGCGGGGACGTACCTCTACGAGCAGTACTTC; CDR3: CASSQDSLAGTYLYEQYF
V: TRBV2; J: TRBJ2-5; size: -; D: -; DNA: TGTGCCAGCACTCTCCTTGGAGCCCAAGAGACCCAGTACTTC; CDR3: CASTLLGAQETQYF
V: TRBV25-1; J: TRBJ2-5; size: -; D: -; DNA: TGTGCCAGCAGTGTAGCGGAGCGCCAAGAGACCCAGTACTTC; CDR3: CASSVAERQETQYF
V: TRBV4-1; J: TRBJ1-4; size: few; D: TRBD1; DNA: TGCGCCAGCAGCCGGTCAGGGGGGGAGTGGGAAAAACTGTTTTTT; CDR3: CASSRSGGEWEKLFF
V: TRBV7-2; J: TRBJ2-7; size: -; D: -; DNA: TGTGCCAGCAGCTTACTGCAGAAAGTCTACGAGCAGTACTTC; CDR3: CASSLLQKVYEQYF
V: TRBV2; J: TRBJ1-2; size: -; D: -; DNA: TGTGCCAGCAGTCCCGAGGGGGATGGCTACACCTTC; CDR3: CASSPEGDGYTF
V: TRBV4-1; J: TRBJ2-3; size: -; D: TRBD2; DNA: TGCGCCAGCAGCCGAACGGGAGCGGGAGGGGGAGATACGCAGTATTTT; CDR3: CASSRTGAGGGDTQYF
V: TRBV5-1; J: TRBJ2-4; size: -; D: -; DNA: TGCGCCAGCAGCCGGGGCGGGGTGGACATTCAGTACTTC; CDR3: CASSRGGVDIQYF
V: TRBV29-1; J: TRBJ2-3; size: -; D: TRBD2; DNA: TGCAGCGCCCGGACTAGCGGGAGGTACACAGATACGCAGTATTTT; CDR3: CSARTSGRYTDTQYF
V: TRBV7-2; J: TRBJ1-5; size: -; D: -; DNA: TGTGCCAGCAGCTTTTTGGGACTGAATCAGCCCCAGCATTTT; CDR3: CASSFLGLNQPQHF